The entry below gives a single T cell receptor beta chain sequence along with its context. This clonotype was detected a few times. Its antigen is currently not known. No clone much larger than this one lies a single base away; base qualities are absent. The sample comes from a study of blood T cells in healthy people across ages (dated by TCRdb to about 2015). Regarding the research as a whole: In model experiments, template switching captured roughly one uniquely barcoded TCR beta cDNA molecule for every two T cells. To avoid experimental bias, donors of different ages were spread randomly across the sequencing lanes. Two additional independent replicas of 1 million unique cDNA reads from the same blood draw were analyzed for two donors (one aged 18 to 30 and one aged 80 or older). The donors were divided into four age groups: young (average roughly 17 years), middle-aged (about 41), aged (roughly 60) and long-lived (82). The study measured age-related changes in TCR beta repertoire diversity using deep sequencing normalized with unique cDNA molecular identifiers.

Donors were 39 systemically healthy Caucasian individuals from Russia aged roughly 6 to 95 years. Around 10 milliliters of peripheral blood were collected from each donor into EDTA-treated Vacutainer tubes. Ficoll-Paque density-gradient centrifugation was used to isolate PBMCs, with at least 7 million per sample. Trizol reagent was used to extract total RNA from PBMCs, with at least 5.5 micrograms per sample. Naive CD45RAhigh/CD27high T cell percentages were measured by flow cytometry on a PBMC aliquot from every donor. The paper's findings and limits, for the study overall: Bulk unsorted PBMC profiling prevented conclusive comparison of naive and antigen-experienced compartments. Because donor CMV infection status was unknown, age-related changes in expanded clonotypes were potentially confounded. Estimates of total diversity from one million sequenced T cells were regarded as lower bounds and underestimates. Observed TCR beta diversity per million T cells fell roughly linearly with age, and a significant reduction was already apparent by age roughly 40. A strong correlation was found between observed TCR beta diversity and the percentage of naive T cells measured by flow cytometry. Compared with the aged group, the long-lived group had more naive CD4+ T cells, fewer expanded clones and increased TCR diversity, suggesting age selection.

The V end loses 3 bases and the J end loses 0 bases, and a stretch of 12 bases separates them. From a lookup of the germline V gene, CDR1 and CDR2 are SGDLS and YYNGEE. Including the terminal cysteine and phenylalanine, the CDR3 comprises 15 residues. The CDR3 DNA has 45 bases and is translated from base 1. Library construction relied on 5' RACE. For sequencing, an Illumina HiSeq 2500 was employed. A second PCR of roughly 7 to 11 cycles was performed with a sample-barcoded 5' primer and a J-beta primer mix. Each TCR beta cDNA molecule received a unique molecular identifier from a template-switch 5' adaptor carrying 12 random nucleotides. Each sample yielded at least 3 million CDR3-containing paired-end reads. The Mint cDNA synthesis kit, primed by a TRBC-specific oligonucleotide, was used to synthesize first-strand cDNA from all RNA. All cDNA was treated with uracil-DNA glycosylase and then went through a first 18-cycle PCR with the universal primers M1SS and BC2_uni_R. Turning to the authors' computational methods: Each sample was normalized by randomly selecting 1 million high-quality reads, each carrying a distinct molecular identifier. Instead of being binned into consensus sequences, reads that shared molecular identifiers were thrown out. MiTCR, run with a Q25 quality threshold and the strictest error-elimination algorithm, handled CDR3 identification, clonotype clustering and error correction. Lower-bound total TCR beta diversity was estimated with a nonparametric unseen species model using Euler transformation. TCRdb handled the public reads itself, with Q25 trimming in fastp and clone calling in MiXCR, and kept productive beta chains. Duplicate CDR3 protein sequences are folded into a single record with the most common DNA and genes. The V and J calls come from TCRdb's annotation, not from the publication. A total of roughly 800,000 distinct CDR3 sequences appear in this sample, 58% of them only once. Of the sample, over 20% falls within the top ten clones.

The chain uses TRBV9 and TRBJ2-5; a weak D assignment points to TRBD2 (6 bases agree). The source material was blood. The origin of this receptor is a man under 40 in good health. The nucleotide sequence is TGTGCCAGCAGCGCCGTCCGGGACTACCAAGAGACCCAGTACTTC. This gives the protein CASSAVRDYQETQYF.